The 23 T cell receptor beta chains in this list originate from one sample, sequenced in a study of Ad26.COV2.S vaccination and SARS-CoV-2 variants. The protocol was immunoSEQ multiplex PCR, while the TCRdb copy is restricted to in-frame clones and leaves out a portion. The sample shows some 320,000 clones, about 86% of them seen only once. Treatment given: roughly 18 received Ad26.COV2.S at low or high dose, single or two shots; five or six received placebo; per-sample allocation not given. Sampling was performed 63 days after the first vaccine or placebo injection. The sample was peripheral blood, taken in a trial of Ad26.COV2.S vaccine versus placebo. These receptors originate from a person between 18 and 60 years old who received the Ad26.COV2.S COVID-19 vaccine or a placebo.

This clone has a handful of counts. The rearrangement links TRBV6-2 or TRBV6-3 to TRBJ1-5; tentative D call: TRBD1 (5 bases). Trimming stripped 0 bases from V and 4 bases from J, with 19 bases between. The CDR3 length is 18 residues. Germline CDR1 MNHEY, CDR2 SVGEGT. The CDR3 spells CASSYSRWDGPLNQPQHF. DNA of the CDR3: TGTGCCAGCAGTTACTCGAGGTGGGACGGACCCCTTAATCAGCCCCAGCATTTT.

This clone showed up just a few times. This sequence joins TRBV15 and TRBJ1-3, with TRBD1 as a possible D gene (5 bases). This CDR3 has 15 amino acids. CDR1 is LNHNV, CDR2 YYDKDF, per germline (reference sequence). The ends were cut back, 6 bases at V and 3 bases at J, with 15 bases in the middle. The CDR3 sequence is CATSLRGGFGNTIYF. CDR3 nucleotide sequence: TGTGCCACCAGTCTTAGGGGAGGGTTTGGAAACACCATATATTTT.

V is TRBV20-1 and J is TRBJ2-7; 7 nucleotides match TRBD2. The CDR3 has 11 residues. Germline loops: CDR1 DFQATT, CDR2 SNEGSKA (reference sequence). The CDR3, as DNA: TGCCGCCGCGGGGGCTCCTACGAGCAGTACTTC. Protein product: CRRGGSYEQYF.

This chain uses TRBV7-9 with TRBJ1-2; D not certain. Germline V CDR1 and CDR2: SEHNR, FQNEAQ (reference sequence). This CDR3 comprises 11 residues. Trimming pared 4 bases from V and 8 bases from J, leaving 8 bases between. The CDR3 nucleotides read TGTGCCAGCAGCTCGAGGACCGGCTACACCTTC. This translates into CASSSRTGYTF.

The chain links TRBV5-1 to TRBJ2-4; D may be TRBD1 (6 bases). Trimming removed 4 bases from V and 0 bases from J, with 11 bases in between. This CDR3 contains 15 residues. The germline CDR1 and CDR2 sequences are SGHRS and YFSETQ. The CDR3 DNA sequence: TGCGCCAGCAGCGCGGACAGTCTAGCCAAAAACATTCAGTACTTC. It encodes CASSADSLAKNIQYF.

The chain couples TRBV5-1 to TRBJ1-4, with unresolved D. This CDR3 is built from 14 residues. The germline gives CDR1 SGHRS, CDR2 YFSETQ. V dropped 3 bases and J dropped 5 bases, with 11 bases sitting between them. This CDR3 reads CASSSVGANEKLFF. The CDR3, as DNA: TGCGCCAGCAGCTCGGTGGGCGCGAATGAAAAACTGTTTTTT.

The chain combines TRBV6-5 with TRBJ2-5; the D is unclear. The germline CDR1 and CDR2 sequences are MNHEY and SVGAGI. The CDR3 sequence is 16 residues long. Trimming removed 0 bases at V and 4 bases at J, with 15 bases between. CDR3 in amino acids: CASSYSRSSKGETQYF. CDR3 bases: TGTGCCAGCAGTTACTCGCGAAGTTCGAAAGGAGAGACCCAGTACTTC.

The chain has TRBV7-3 and TRBJ2-1, with D uncertain. Between the trimmed V and J ends, which lost 3 bases and 5 bases, there was a span of 8 bases. This CDR3 has 13 amino acids. Germline V gene data show CDR1 as SGHTA and CDR2 as FQGTGA. CDR3 coding DNA: TGTGCCAGCAGCTTGAGCCAGGACAATGAGCAGTTCTTC. Translation: CASSLSQDNEQFF.

This rearrangement joins TRBV24-1 to TRBJ1-5, with 8 bases lining up with TRBD1. With V trimmed by 0 bases and J by 6 bases, 15 bases remained unmatched. CDR3 size: 19 residues. Germline-derived CDR1 and CDR2 are KGHDR and SFDVKD. In DNA, the CDR3 is TGTGCCACCAGTGATTTGATAGGCGTACAGGGGGTAGCCGTTCAGCCCCAGCATTTT. Encoded protein: CATSDLIGVQGVAVQPQHF.

The chain uses TRBV6-5 and TRBJ2-7; D is unresolved. V was shortened by 4 bases and J by 7 bases, with 14 bases between the two germline ends. In germline, CDR1 is MNHEY, CDR2 SVGAGI. The CDR3 runs 13 residues. The CDR3 DNA is TGTGCCAGCAGTTTTTCGGACCGGGCGGAGCAGTACTTC. Translating gives CASSFSDRAEQYF.

The chain joins TRBV7-2 to TRBJ1-6; 8 bases align to TRBD1. Trimming cost V 5 bases and J 5 bases; bases outside gene matches: 8. This CDR3 has 16 amino acids. CDR1 is SGHTA, CDR2 FQGNSA, per germline. The CDR3 sequence is CASSTQQGVNNSPLHF. CDR3 coding DNA: TGTGCCAGCAGCACCCAACAGGGGGTAAATAATTCACCCCTCCACTTT.

The chain couples TRBV2 to TRBJ1-2; tentative D call: TRBD1 (6 bases). The germline gives CDR1 SNHLY, CDR2 FYNNEI. V shed 6 bases and J shed 2 bases, with 19 bases lying between them. This CDR3 contains 16 residues. The CDR3 nucleotides read TGTGCCAGCAGGAGAGGGGGTTATCGGAACAACTATGGCTACACCTTC. Its protein is CASRRGGYRNNYGYTF. The complete variable domain, with remaining parts taken from reference TRBV2 and TRBJ1-2, reads EPEVTQTPSHQVTQMGQEVILRCVPISNHLYFYWYRQILGQKVEFLVSFYNNEISEKSEIFDDQFSVERPDGSNFTLKIRSTKLEDSAMYFCASRRGGYRNNYGYTFGSGTRLTVV.

The chain combines TRBV5-4 with TRBJ2-4; 7 nucleotides match TRBD2. V lost 1 base and J lost 9; bases outside the gene matches: 7. The CDR3 is made up of 14 amino acids. Looked up from germline, CDR1 is SGHNT and CDR2 is YYREEE (reference sequence). This CDR3 reads CASSLSSGEAIQYF. CDR3 DNA sequence: TGTGCCAGCAGCTTGTCCAGCGGGGAAGCCATTCAGTACTTC. Filled out from reference TRBV5-4 and TRBJ2-4, the complete variable domain reads ETGVTQSPTHLIKTRGQQVTLRCSSQSGHNTVSWYQQALGQGPQFIFQYYREEENGRGNFPPRFSGLQFPNYSSELNVNALELDDSALYLCASSLSSGEAIQYFGAGTRLSVL.

This clone was seen more than once but under ten times. The V and J genes are TRBV5-4 and TRBJ1-2; D is possibly TRBD1 (5 bases). The CDR3 spans 15 residues. The germline gives CDR1 SGHNT, CDR2 YYREEE (reference sequence). The V and J ends lost 3 bases and 4 bases respectively, with 16 bases between them. The CDR3 DNA reads as TGTGCCAGCAGCTCCGGACAAAGCGGCCTCTATGGCTACACCTTC. Translation: CASSSGQSGLYGYTF.

The V call is TRBV6-5, the J call TRBJ1-2; D call uncertain. CDR1 and CDR2 (germline): MNHEY, SVGAGI. Trimming removed 0 bases from V and 8 bases from J, with 13 bases in between. The CDR3 spans 14 residues. The CDR3 bases are TGTGCCAGCAGTTACTCGAAGGGCCCCGGGGGCTACACCTTC. Residues: CASSYSKGPGGYTF.

The chain is built from TRBV7-9 and TRBJ1-1, with D possibly being TRBD1 (5 bases). The germline CDR1 and CDR2 sequences are SEHNR and FQNEAQ (reference sequence). The V and J ends lost 3 bases and 3 bases respectively, with 14 bases between them. The CDR3 runs to 15 residues. The CDR3 DNA sequence: TGTGCCAGCAGCTTCCGGGACCTTTTGGACACTGAAGCTTTCTTT. It is translated as CASSFRDLLDTEAFF. The full variable domain, in which reference TRBV7-9 and TRBJ1-1 provide the parts outside the CDR3, is DTGVSQNPRHKITKRGQNVTFRCDPISEHNRLYWYRQTLGQGPEFLTYFQNEAQLEKSRLLSDRFSAERPKGSFSTLEIQRTEQGDSAMYLCASSFRDLLDTEAFFGQGTRLTVV.

The V and J genes are TRBV18 and TRBJ2-2; D is possibly TRBD1 (7 bases). The V gene's germline CDR1 is KGHSH and CDR2 LQKENI. V gave up 3 bases and J gave up 4 bases, with 15 bases separating them. The CDR3 runs to 16 residues. CDR3: CASSPPHRGGTGELFF. In nucleotides, the CDR3 is TGTGCCAGCTCACCTCCTCACAGGGGAGGCACCGGGGAGCTGTTTTTT.

CDR3 in amino acids: CSVEDQRLRGTEAFF. The CDR3 bases are TGCAGCGTTGAAGATCAACGGCTCCGGGGCACTGAAGCTTTCTTT. This sequence joins TRBV29-1 and TRBJ1-1; D gene uncertain. CDR3 length: 15 residues. V was trimmed by 0 bases and J by 4 bases, leaving 15 bases between them. In germline, CDR1 is SQVTM, CDR2 ANQGSEA.

The chain joins TRBV7-2 to TRBJ2-5, with 7 nucleotides matching TRBD1. The CDR3 spans 14 residues. Trimming cost V 8 bases and J 4 bases; bases outside gene matches: 10. Germline CDR1 SGHTA, CDR2 FQGNSA. The CDR3 sequence: CASDRTGKGETQYF. The CDR3 DNA sequence: TGTGCCAGCGATCGGACAGGCAAGGGAGAGACCCAGTACTTC.

The chain recombines TRBV7-2 with TRBJ2-5; tentatively, D is TRBD1 (5 bases). CDR3 size: 16 residues. V was trimmed by 4 bases and J by 2 bases, leaving 17 bases between them. Per the germline V gene, CDR1 is SGHTA and CDR2 is FQGNSA. The CDR3, as DNA: TGTGCCAGCAGCTGGCTCCCTGCGACAGCTCAAGAGACCCAGTACTTC. It specifies CASSWLPATAQETQYF.

This sequence joins TRBV30 and TRBJ2-7; TRBD1 aligns across 7 bases. The germline V gene has CDR1 GTSNPN and CDR2 SVGIG (reference sequence). The V segment lost 2 bases and the J segment 0 bases; nucleotides outside the gene matches: 4. The CDR3 is 14 amino acids. The CDR3 protein is CAWSPGGSSYEQYF. For the CDR3, the DNA is TGTGCCTGGAGTCCAGGGGGTAGCTCCTACGAGCAGTACTTC.

The chain joins TRBV29-1 to TRBJ1-6; TRBD1 is a possible D gene (6 bases). Germline CDR1 and CDR2: SQVTM and ANQGSEA. The CDR3 is 19 amino acids. Trimming cost V 4 bases and J 1 base, with 23 bases left between them. The CDR3 reads CSVGIGGLNRESYNSPLHF. DNA for the CDR3: TGCAGCGTTGGGATTGGTGGGTTGAACAGGGAGTCCTATAATTCACCCCTCCACTTT.

This sequence joins TRBV7-2 and TRBJ1-1, with D hard to call. V was cut by 5 bases and J by 10 bases, with 20 bases left in between. CDR1 and CDR2 (germline): SGHTA, FQGNSA. The length of the CDR3 is 14 residues. Here the CDR3 reads CASSPEGGQAAAFF. CDR3 DNA sequence: TGTGCCAGCAGCCCAGAAGGTGGGCAGGCCGCAGCTTTCTTT. Full variable domain (outside the CDR3, taken from reference TRBV7-2 and TRBJ1-1): GAGVSQSPSNKVTEKGKDVELRCDPISGHTALYWYRQSLGQGLEFLIYFQGNSAPDKSGLPSDRFSAERTGGSVSTLTIQRTQQEDSAVYLCASSPEGGQAAAFFGQGTRLTVV.